These 10 T cell receptor beta chains originate from one sample sequenced in a study of PD-1 blockade in classical Hodgkin lymphoma. With no exception, relapse followed autologous stem cell transplantation in all patients, and brentuximab vedotin exposure varied. Libraries were prepared by immunoSEQ multiplex PCR; TCRdb keeps only in-frame clonotypes and omits some of them. The sample yields 40,000 to 50,000 clones, around three quarters seen once. Sequencing was performed on peripheral blood mononuclear cells (PBMCs), taken at baseline. The receptors were sampled from a human donor with classical Hodgkin lymphoma.

The rearrangement uses TRBV19 and TRBJ2-7; 10 bases match TRBD1. CDR1 LNHDA and CDR2 SQIVND come from the germline V gene (reference sequence). CDR3 length: 14 residues. V was clipped by 6 bases and J by 0 bases; unmatched bases: 2. The CDR3 nucleotides read TGTGCCAGTAGGAGGGACAGGGGCTCCTACGAGCAGTACTTC. It yields the protein CASRRDRGSYEQYF.

DNA of the CDR3: TGTGCCAGCAGCATCCGGACAGGGTGGGACACCGGGGAGCTGTTTTTT. Protein: CASSIRTGWDTGELFF. J is TRBJ2-2 and V is TRBV9, with TRBD1 matching over 8 bases. The V and J ends lost 4 bases and 3 bases, in that order; junction bases with no gene match: 8. From germline, CDR1 is SGDLS and CDR2 YYNGEE. CDR3 size: 16 residues.

A few counts support this clone. The chain employs TRBV27 and TRBJ2-7; 9 bases map to TRBD1. This CDR3 spans 15 amino acids. The V and J ends lost 8 bases and 5 bases, in that order; junction bases with no gene match: 13. Germline V gene lookup returns CDR1 MNHEY and CDR2 SMNVEV (reference sequence). The CDR3 reads CASREIGTGSHEQYF. CDR3 nucleotides: TGTGCCAGCCGAGAGATCGGGACAGGGTCCCACGAGCAGTACTTC.

Only one count was recorded for this clone. The same CDR3 also results from other DNA sequences found in this sample. V gene TRBV7-2 combines with J gene TRBJ1-5; D is uncertain. Trimming took off 7 bases at V and 2 bases at J, with 12 bases between the two ends. CDR1 SGHTA and CDR2 FQGNSA come from the germline V gene. CDR3 length: 14 residues. CDR3 amino acids: CASTPRGGNQPQHF. The CDR3 nucleotides are TGTGCCAGCACCCCGCGCGGGGGCAATCAGCCCCAGCATTTT.

V and J are TRBV9 and TRBJ2-7; D is perhaps TRBD2 (5 bases). The germline V gene encodes CDR1 SGDLS and CDR2 YYNGEE. Between the trimmed V and J ends, which lost 7 bases and 5 bases, there was a span of 22 bases. This CDR3 region has 15 residues. The CDR3 is CASGRGIKGLDEQYF. The CDR3 nucleotides read TGTGCCAGCGGCAGAGGGATCAAGGGATTGGACGAGCAGTACTTC. Full variable domain (missing parts from reference TRBV9 and TRBJ2-7): DSGVTQTPKHLITATGQRVTLRCSPRSGDLSVYWYQQSLDQGLQFLIQYYNGEERAKGNILERFSAQQFPDLHSELNLSSLELGDSALYFCASGRGIKGLDEQYFGPGTRLTVT.

The table lists this clone with a count of one. The rearrangement uses TRBV9 and TRBJ2-7; D may be TRBD2 (6 bases). CDR1 is SGDLS, CDR2 YYNGEE, per germline. The CDR3 consists of 15 residues. Trimming pared 4 bases from V and 2 bases from J, leaving 16 bases between. CDR3 nucleotide sequence: TGTGCCAGCAGCCCAGTCAGCGGAGGGGCCTACGAGCAGTACTTC. Residues: CASSPVSGGAYEQYF.

The V gene is TRBV19, the J gene TRBJ2-1; 9 bases match TRBD2. V lost 7 bases to trimming and J lost 0 bases; unmatched junction nucleotides: 7. Germline V gene lookup returns CDR1 LNHDA and CDR2 SQIVND (reference sequence). The CDR3 extends over 16 amino acids. CDR3 protein: CASMGTSLSSYNEQFF. CDR3 DNA: TGTGCCAGTATGGGGACTAGCCTGAGCTCCTACAATGAGCAGTTCTTC.

The chain recombines TRBV7-9 with TRBJ2-2, with 11 bases aligning to TRBD2. V trimming: 5 bases; J trimming: 6 bases; junction bases outside the gene matches: 17. Germline CDR1 reads SEHNR; CDR2 reads FQNEAQ (reference sequence). The CDR3 contains 19 residues. The CDR3 coding sequence is TGTGCCAGCAGCCTCTTAGCGGGAGGGCGTCTGAAGGGGGCCGGGGAGCTGTTTTTT. It encodes CASSLLAGGRLKGAGELFF.

This chain links TRBV7-2 with TRBJ1-4; 7 nucleotides align to TRBD1. Germline V gene lookup returns CDR1 SGHTA and CDR2 FQGNSA. The CDR3 spans 15 residues. V dropped 1 base and J dropped 7; count of bases not matched to a gene: 6. CDR3 residues: CASSLVRGRGEKLFF. The CDR3 bases are TGTGCCAGCAGCTTAGTCAGGGGGAGGGGTGAAAAACTGTTTTTT.

This clone is classed as large (0.1 to 1%). The chain recombines TRBV19 with TRBJ1-3; no clear D. Trimming stripped 8 bases from V and 0 bases from J, with 8 bases between. CDR1 LNHDA and CDR2 SQIVND come from the germline V gene (reference sequence). The CDR3 consists of 13 residues. The chain's CDR3 is CASGVFSGNTIYF. CDR3 DNA sequence: TGTGCCAGTGGAGTCTTCTCTGGAAACACCATATATTTT. The full variable domain, with the rest looked up from reference TRBV19 and TRBJ1-3, is DGGITQSPKYLFRKEGQNVTLSCEQNLNHDAMYWYRQDPGQGLRLIYYSQIVNDFQKGDIAEGYSVSREKKESFPLTVTSAQKNPTAFYLCASGVFSGNTIYFGEGSWLTVV.